The T cell receptor (beta chain) under discussion was sequenced for a study of blood T cell repertoires in COVID-19. Sequencing was performed with immunoSEQ multiplex PCR; in TCRdb, only in-frame clones are kept and a portion is missing. The sample carries 350,000 to 450,000 clones, roughly 90% recorded once. The CDR3 runs 15 residues. Trimming removed 0 bases at V and 0 bases at J, with 9 bases between. CDR1 and CDR2 from the germline V gene are SGHRS and YFSETQ. The sequenced material came from PBMCs or T cells enriched from blood (not recorded which). The TCR originated in a woman in her thirties or forties who had been exposed to COVID-19. This sequence joins TRBV5-1 and TRBJ1-2, with a possible D match to TRBD1 (5 bases). In DNA form, the CDR3 reads TGCGCCAGCAGCTTGGGACAGATAACTAACTATGGCTACACCTTC. It specifies CASSLGQITNYGYTF.